A single sample gave rise to the 12 T cell receptor beta chains below, sequenced in a study of T-cell reconstitution after alpha-beta-depleted transplantation in children. Preparation of the TCRbeta library used unique molecular identifiers. Each CDR3 protein is one row after TCRdb ran MiXCR on the PCR reads. The sample includes some 390,000 distinct CDR3 sequences, around 21% seen only once; the top ten take about 3.8%. The specimen comprised PBMCs from the stem cell graft donor, sampled from the stem cell graft. The receptors were gathered from a human donor who donated a stem cell graft to a child with acute myeloid leukemia.

This clonotype was found many times. V gene TRBV7-6 combines with J gene TRBJ2-1; TRBD1 matches at 7 bases. The V segment lost 1 base and the J segment 4 bases; nucleotides outside the gene matches: 10. The CDR3 is 17 residues long. In germline, CDR1 is SGHVS, CDR2 FNYEAQ. As DNA, the CDR3 is TGTGCCAGCAGCTTAGTTCTCAATAAGGGGGCTTACAATGAGCAGTTCTTC. Translated: CASSLVLNKGAYNEQFF.

This clonotype was counted many times. V is TRBV27 and J is TRBJ2-7; 11 nucleotides match TRBD2. The CDR3 has 15 residues. Germline V lookup: CDR1 MNHEY, CDR2 SMNVEV (reference sequence). V trimming: 5 bases; J trimming: 3 bases; junction bases outside the gene matches: 6. Here the CDR3 reads CASSPRTSGYYEQYF. For the CDR3, the DNA is TGTGCCAGCAGTCCGAGGACTAGCGGGTACTACGAGCAGTACTTC.

This chain's CDR3 is CASSRYSGGGTEAFF. The DNA of the CDR3 is TGCGCCAGCAGCCGCTATTCAGGTGGTGGCACTGAAGCTTTCTTT. This sequence joins TRBV4-3 and TRBJ1-1; D is ambiguous. This CDR3 is 15 amino acids long. Germline V gene lookup returns CDR1 LGHNA and CDR2 YSLEER. Trimming left V 4 bases short and J 4 bases short, with 16 bases between.

The V gene is TRBV11-2, the J gene TRBJ2-1; 13 bases are shared with TRBD2. CDR1 is SGHAT, CDR2 FQNNGV, per germline. The CDR3 length is 14 residues. V was pared by 2 bases and J by 15 bases, with 7 bases of the junction left unmatched. The CDR3 protein is CASSLRSTSGRVFF. Here the CDR3 DNA reads TGTGCCAGCAGCTTACGGTCCACTAGCGGGAGGGTGTTCTTC. Full variable domain (missing parts from reference TRBV11-2 and TRBJ2-1): EAGVAQSPRYKIIEKRQSVAFWCNPISGHATLYWYQQILGQGPKLLIQFQNNGVVDDSQLPKDRFSAERLKGVDSTLKIQPAKLEDSAVYLCASSLRSTSGRVFFGPGTRLTVL.

The genes are TRBV20-1 and TRBJ2-5; D may be TRBD2 (6 bases). The V end lost 6 bases, the J end lost 7 bases, and 21 bases lay between the germline ends. Per the germline V gene, CDR1 is DFQATT and CDR2 is SNEGSKA (reference sequence). The length of the CDR3 is 14 residues. The CDR3 loop reads CSAEPGTQGGTQYF. The CDR3, as DNA: TGCAGTGCAGAGCCGGGGACCCAGGGAGGGACCCAGTACTTC.

The chain joins TRBV12-3 or TRBV12-4 to TRBJ1-1; 9 bases match TRBD1. Trimming cost V 6 bases and J 6 bases; bases outside gene matches: 5. The CDR3 totals 13 residues. The CDR3 nucleotides are TGTGCCAGCAGGGAACAGGGGGCGGCTGAAGCTTTCTTT. This encodes CASREQGAAEAFF.

This clonotype was detected only a few times. The rearrangement uses TRBV12-3 or TRBV12-4 and TRBJ1-3; a weak D match, TRBD1 (6 bases). The CDR3 consists of 16 residues. The ends were cut back, 8 bases at V and 1 base at J, with 18 bases in the middle. The CDR3 DNA reads as TGTGCCAGCTCCAAAATGGCACAGGGATCTGGAAACACCATATATTTT. It encodes CASSKMAQGSGNTIYF.

This clonotype was seen ten or more times. The chain has TRBV12-3 or TRBV12-4 and TRBJ2-1; 10 bases are a match to TRBD2. The V gene end was trimmed by 6 bases and the J gene end by 8 bases; junction bases not matched to a gene: 13. CDR3 length: 16 residues. The CDR3 sequence: CASSSTLAGVSDEQFF. CDR3 coding DNA: TGTGCCAGCAGCAGTACTCTAGCGGGAGTCTCGGATGAGCAGTTCTTC.

The chain is built from TRBV7-2 and TRBJ1-1; tentative D call: TRBD1 (5 bases). The CDR3 runs to 16 residues. CDR1 SGHTA and CDR2 FQGNSA come from the germline V gene. Trimming removed 5 bases from V and 4 bases from J, with 20 bases in between. Here the CDR3 reads CASSPYLTGLGTEAFF. CDR3 nucleotides: TGTGCCAGCAGCCCATACCTTACGGGGCTGGGCACTGAAGCTTTCTTT. Full variable domain (outside the CDR3, taken from reference TRBV7-2 and TRBJ1-1): GAGVSQSPSNKVTEKGKDVELRCDPISGHTALYWYRQSLGQGLEFLIYFQGNSAPDKSGLPSDRFSAERTGGSVSTLTIQRTQQEDSAVYLCASSPYLTGLGTEAFFGQGTRLTVV.

The V and J genes are TRBV3-1 and TRBJ2-1; no reliable D call. The CDR3 runs to 14 residues. The germline V gene has CDR1 LGHDT and CDR2 YNNKEL (reference sequence). Trimming removed 1 base at V and 0 bases at J, with 4 bases between. This CDR3 is CASSQGHSYNEQFF. The CDR3 DNA sequence: TGTGCCAGCAGCCAAGGGCACTCCTACAATGAGCAGTTCTTC.

The chain joins TRBV4-2 to TRBJ2-1, with no clear D. The CDR3 is made up of 14 amino acids. Germline V gene sequence: CDR1 LGHNA, CDR2 YNFKEQ. The V end was cut by 1 base, the J end by 6 bases, with 10 bases between. This CDR3 is CASSQGWAVNEQFF. In DNA, the CDR3 is TGTGCCAGCAGCCAAGGATGGGCCGTCAATGAGCAGTTCTTC.

This clonotype has only a few counts. The gene calls are TRBV12-3 or TRBV12-4 and TRBJ2-2, with 10 bases matching TRBD1. The trim removed 6 bases at V and 6 bases at J, leaving 10 bases unmatched. The CDR3 spans 16 residues. The CDR3 sequence is CASSPLGQGTPGELFF. Written as DNA, the CDR3 is TGTGCCAGCAGCCCACTGGGACAGGGGACCCCCGGGGAGCTGTTTTTT.